These T cell receptor beta chains were read from a single sample in a study of T cell responses to AZD1222 COVID-19 vaccine. Clones were sequenced by immunoSEQ multiplex PCR, and TCRdb holds only the in-frame ones, with some missing. The sample includes some 180,000 clones, about 86% of them seen just once. Sequences were derived from peripheral blood, sampled on day 0 of AZD1222 vaccination. These receptors originate from an adult in good health. Both conserved end residues are part of each CDR3. The D gene is left open where the match is weak. Clone sizes are given selectively: once, few, many, or a class where the clone is expanded.

D: TRBD2
V: TRBV13
J: TRBJ2-1
size: few
CDR3: CASSLEAGTSGTHEQFF
DNA: TGTGCCAGCAGCTTAGAGGCTGGGACTAGCGGGACCCATGAGCAGTTCTTC

D: TRBD1
V: TRBV6-1
J: TRBJ2-7
size: NA
CDR3: CASSELGTGGFYEQYF
DNA: TGTGCCAGCAGTGAATTGGGGACAGGGGGCTTCTACGAGCAGTACTTC

D: NA
V: TRBV12-3/TRBV12-4
J: TRBJ2-2
size: NA
CDR3: CASSLGTGELFF
DNA: TGTGCCAGCAGTTTGGGCACCGGGGAGCTGTTTTTT

D: TRBD2
V: TRBV19
J: TRBJ2-3
size: NA
CDR3: CASTLAGVGDTQYF
DNA: TGTGCCAGTACGCTAGCGGGAGTGGGAGATACGCAGTATTTT

D: NA
V: TRBV6-5
J: TRBJ1-6
size: NA
CDR3: CASKRDRPNSPLHF
DNA: TGTGCCAGCAAGCGTGACAGGCCTAATTCACCCCTCCACTTT

D: NA
V: TRBV6-5
J: TRBJ1-5
size: NA
CDR3: CASSRTAELRF
DNA: TGTGCCAGCAGTCGGACGGCAGAGTTACGGTTT

D: NA
V: TRBV7-2
J: TRBJ1-5
size: once
CDR3: CASSLALESYGYQPQHF
DNA: TGTGCCAGCAGCTTAGCGCTAGAGAGTTATGGATATCAGCCCCAGCATTTT

D: TRBD2
V: TRBV6-1
J: TRBJ2-7
size: NA
CDR3: CASSESLAEYYEQYF
DNA: TGTGCCAGCAGTGAAAGTCTAGCGGAGTACTACGAGCAGTACTTC

D: NA
V: TRBV10-2
J: TRBJ1-1
size: NA
CDR3: CATRGGGNTEAFF
DNA: TGCGCCACACGAGGAGGGGGGAACACTGAAGCTTTCTTT

D: TRBD1
V: TRBV5-1
J: TRBJ2-2
size: NA
CDR3: CASSLQGYTGELFF
DNA: TGCGCCAGCAGCTTACAGGGGTACACCGGGGAGCTGTTTTTT

D: NA
V: TRBV30
J: TRBJ1-2
size: once
CDR3: CAWSLSYGYTF
DNA: TGTGCCTGGAGTCTTTCCTATGGCTACACCTTC

D: NA
V: TRBV3-1/TRBV3-2
J: TRBJ2-3
size: NA
CDR3: CASRLDPTSTDTQYF
DNA: TGTGCCAGCAGACTGGACCCTACTAGCACAGATACGCAGTATTTT

D: NA
V: TRBV30
J: TRBJ1-6
size: NA
CDR3: CAWTIQAGVNSPLHF
DNA: TGTGCCTGGACCATACAAGCAGGAGTGAATTCACCCCTCCACTTT

D: NA
V: TRBV24-1
J: TRBJ1-5
size: NA
CDR3: CATSDRADGNQPQHF
DNA: TGTGCCACCAGTGATAGGGCAGATGGGAATCAGCCCCAGCATTTT

D: NA
V: TRBV29-1
J: TRBJ1-2
size: NA
CDR3: CSVGEGGYTF
DNA: TGCAGCGTGGGGGAGGGTGGCTACACCTTC

D: NA
V: TRBV2
J: TRBJ1-2
size: NA
CDR3: CASRVDRKTFYTF
DNA: TGTGCCAGCAGAGTAGACAGGAAGACTTTCTACACCTTC

D: NA
V: TRBV13
J: TRBJ1-3
size: NA
CDR3: CASSSGANSGNTIYF
DNA: TGTGCCAGCAGCTCAGGAGCTAACAGCGGAAACACCATATATTTT

D: NA
V: TRBV6-5
J: TRBJ2-1
size: NA
CDR3: CASSLSIENEQFF
DNA: TGTGCCAGCAGCCTGAGTATAGAGAATGAGCAGTTCTTC

D: NA
V: TRBV3-1/TRBV3-2
J: TRBJ1-2
size: NA
CDR3: CASSPEHRSNYGYTF
DNA: TGTGCCAGCAGCCCGGAGCACAGGTCAAACTATGGCTACACCTTC

D: NA
V: TRBV5-1
J: TRBJ1-1
size: few
CDR3: CASRPGAGGAEAFF
DNA: TGCGCCAGCAGACCTGGAGCGGGGGGCGCTGAAGCTTTCTTT

D: NA
V: TRBV6-6
J: TRBJ1-2
size: NA
CDR3: CASSSGHEYGYTF
DNA: TGTGCCAGCAGTTCCGGGCACGAGTATGGCTACACCTTC

D: TRBD1
V: TRBV19
J: TRBJ1-5
size: NA
CDR3: CASSPRDRGNQPQHF
DNA: TGTGCCAGTAGTCCCCGGGACAGGGGGAATCAGCCCCAGCATTTT

D: NA
V: TRBV2
J: TRBJ2-5
size: NA
CDR3: CASMGIGVTQYF
DNA: TGTGCCAGCATGGGGATAGGGGTGACCCAGTACTTC

D: TRBD1
V: TRBV6-5
J: TRBJ1-1
size: NA
CDR3: CASSSDRGRLNTEAFF
DNA: TGTGCCAGCAGTTCCGACAGGGGGCGCCTGAACACTGAAGCTTTCTTT

D: NA
V: TRBV12-5
J: TRBJ1-2
size: NA
CDR3: CASANPQGPYGYTF
DNA: TGTGCTAGTGCCAACCCACAGGGCCCCTATGGCTACACCTTC

D: TRBD2
V: TRBV4-1
J: TRBJ2-7
size: NA
CDR3: CASSSRGGGTYEQYF
DNA: TGCGCCAGCAGCTCTCGGGGGGGCGGTACCTACGAGCAGTACTTC

D: NA
V: TRBV28
J: TRBJ1-2
size: NA
CDR3: CASSFRAGFYGYTF
DNA: TGTGCCAGCAGTTTCAGGGCGGGCTTCTATGGCTACACCTTC

D: NA
V: TRBV7-9
J: TRBJ1-5
size: NA
CDR3: CASSRQPNQPQHF
DNA: TGTGCCAGCAGCAGACAACCCAATCAGCCCCAGCATTTT

D: NA
V: TRBV14
J: TRBJ2-1
size: once
CDR3: CASSPLPYNEQFF
DNA: TGTGCCAGCAGCCCACTACCTTACAATGAGCAGTTCTTC

D: NA
V: TRBV13
J: TRBJ2-7
size: NA
CDR3: CASSLGPLSEQYF
DNA: TGTGCCAGCAGCTTGGGGCCCCTCTCCGAGCAGTACTTC

D: NA
V: TRBV7-2
J: TRBJ1-2
size: NA
CDR3: CASSLRHLSNYGYTF
DNA: TGTGCCAGCAGCCTTCGACACCTGTCTAACTATGGCTACACCTTC

D: NA
V: TRBV7-2
J: TRBJ1-1
size: few
CDR3: CASSLSWPGSVGTEAFF
DNA: TGTGCCAGCAGCTTATCCTGGCCAGGGTCGGTCGGCACTGAAGCTTTCTTT

D: NA
V: TRBV7-9
J: TRBJ1-1
size: NA
CDR3: CASSLAQGSRAEAFF
DNA: TGTGCCAGCAGCTTAGCGCAGGGGTCCCGGGCTGAAGCTTTCTTT

D: NA
V: TRBV6-5
J: TRBJ2-3
size: NA
CDR3: CASSYTKSTDTQYF
DNA: TGTGCCAGCAGTTACACAAAAAGCACAGATACGCAGTATTTT

D: TRBD1
V: TRBV11-2
J: TRBJ2-7
size: NA
CDR3: CASSRDRVNEQYF
DNA: TGTGCCAGCAGCAGGGACAGGGTAAACGAGCAGTACTTC

D: TRBD1
V: TRBV6-4
J: TRBJ1-2
size: NA
CDR3: CASSPDRGMNYGYTF
DNA: TGTGCCAGCAGTCCTGACAGGGGAATGAACTATGGCTACACCTTC

D: NA
V: TRBV6-5
J: TRBJ1-2
size: NA
CDR3: CASSYLRDLNGYTF
DNA: TGTGCCAGCAGTTACCTCCGGGACCTGAATGGCTACACCTTC

D: NA
V: TRBV10-1
J: TRBJ1-5
size: NA
CDR3: CASSLGINQPQHF
DNA: TGCGCCAGCAGTCTTGGAATCAATCAGCCCCAGCATTTT

D: NA
V: TRBV11-2
J: TRBJ1-6
size: NA
CDR3: CASSLDPGSSYNSPLHF
DNA: TGTGCCAGCAGCTTAGATCCAGGGAGCTCCTATAATTCACCCCTCCACTTT

D: TRBD1
V: TRBV14
J: TRBJ1-2
size: NA
CDR3: CASSLLGAGGVGYGYTF
DNA: TGTGCCAGCAGCCTGCTCGGGGCAGGGGGCGTGGGCTATGGCTACACCTTC

D: TRBD1
V: TRBV10-1
J: TRBJ2-2
size: NA
CDR3: CASRQGSAGELFF
DNA: TGCGCCAGCAGACAGGGGTCGGCCGGGGAGCTGTTTTTT

D: TRBD1
V: TRBV5-1
J: TRBJ1-3
size: once
CDR3: CASSLTGVNGNTIYF
DNA: TGCGCCAGCAGCTTGACAGGGGTAAATGGAAACACCATATATTTT

D: NA
V: TRBV10-3
J: TRBJ1-2
size: once
CDR3: CAISMAKSDYGYTF
DNA: TGTGCCATCAGTATGGCCAAGTCAGACTATGGCTACACCTTC

D: NA
V: TRBV4-3
J: TRBJ2-7
size: NA
CDR3: CASSQARGARDYEQYF
DNA: TGCGCCAGCAGCCAAGCAAGGGGGGCCCGAGACTACGAGCAGTACTTC

D: TRBD2
V: TRBV5-5
J: TRBJ2-3
size: NA
CDR3: CASSPGLAGGPTDTQYF
DNA: TGTGCCAGCAGCCCGGGACTAGCGGGAGGGCCTACAGATACGCAGTATTTT

D: NA
V: TRBV19
J: TRBJ2-4
size: NA
CDR3: CASSITAKNIQYF
DNA: TGTGCCAGTAGTATCACAGCCAAAAACATTCAGTACTTC

D: TRBD1
V: TRBV18
J: TRBJ2-7
size: once
CDR3: CASSTQGAGPYEQYF
DNA: TGTGCCAGCTCAACACAGGGGGCAGGACCCTACGAGCAGTACTTC

D: NA
V: TRBV12-3/TRBV12-4
J: TRBJ1-3
size: NA
CDR3: CAFGQISGNTIYF
DNA: TGTGCTTTCGGACAGATCTCTGGAAACACCATATATTTT

D: TRBD1
V: TRBV27
J: TRBJ2-7
size: NA
CDR3: CASSWGQGAYEQYF
DNA: TGTGCCAGCAGTTGGGGACAGGGGGCCTACGAGCAGTACTTC

D: NA
V: TRBV30
J: TRBJ1-5
size: NA
CDR3: CAWSVPGAGVQPQHF
DNA: TGTGCCTGGAGTGTACCCGGCGCAGGGGTGCAGCCCCAGCATTTT

D: TRBD1
V: TRBV5-1
J: TRBJ1-1
size: NA
CDR3: CASSSTGINTEAFF
DNA: TGCGCCAGCAGCTCGACAGGGATCAACACTGAAGCTTTCTTT

D: NA
V: TRBV12-5
J: TRBJ2-1
size: few
CDR3: CASGLARGGNNEQFF
DNA: TGTGCTAGTGGTTTGGCCAGGGGTGGGAACAATGAGCAGTTCTTC

D: NA
V: TRBV15
J: TRBJ2-7
size: NA
CDR3: CATSRDQGPYEQYF
DNA: TGTGCCACCAGCAGAGATCAGGGACCCTACGAGCAGTACTTC

D: NA
V: TRBV20-1
J: TRBJ2-3
size: NA
CDR3: CSAWRADTQYF
DNA: TGCAGTGCCTGGCGGGCGGATACGCAGTATTTT

D: NA
V: TRBV7-2
J: TRBJ2-1
size: NA
CDR3: CASSLAPLNEQFF
DNA: TGTGCCAGCAGCTTAGCGCCCCTCAATGAGCAGTTCTTC

D: NA
V: TRBV7-9
J: TRBJ2-1
size: NA
CDR3: CASSLIFQSQQFF
DNA: TGTGCCAGCAGCTTAATTTTCCAAAGTCAACAGTTCTTC

D: TRBD1
V: TRBV5-1
J: TRBJ1-2
size: NA
CDR3: CASSSGTGGDGYTF
DNA: TGCGCCAGCAGCTCAGGGACAGGGGGCGATGGCTACACCTTC